Listed here is a single TCR beta chain. Its antigen remains unknown. This specimen belongs to a study of cytomegalovirus exposure and HLA in healthy donors. Germline V CDR1 and CDR2: MNHEY, SVGAGI. J lost 5 bases, V lost 5 bases, and 12 bases had no gene match. The CDR3 has 15 amino acids. Produced via immunoSEQ multiplex PCR; TCRdb's table is partial and in-frame only. Of 120,000 to 150,000 clones listed, approximately 88% were seen once; the top ten hold roughly 4.8%. Study-level findings and limits: Diagnosis of cytomegalovirus status made by the classifier reportedly showed high specificity and sensitivity. Three of the chains that were CMV-associated were confirmed in vitro to be specific for CMV antigens.

This clonotype originated in a man between 18 and 35 years old in good health and CMV-seropositive. The chain has TRBV6-5 and TRBJ2-7, with 7 bases matching TRBD1. Sample: PBMCs. The chain's CDR3 is CASSQDRAVGNEQYF. CDR3 coding DNA: TGTGCCAGCAGTCAAGACAGGGCTGTAGGCAACGAGCAGTACTTC.